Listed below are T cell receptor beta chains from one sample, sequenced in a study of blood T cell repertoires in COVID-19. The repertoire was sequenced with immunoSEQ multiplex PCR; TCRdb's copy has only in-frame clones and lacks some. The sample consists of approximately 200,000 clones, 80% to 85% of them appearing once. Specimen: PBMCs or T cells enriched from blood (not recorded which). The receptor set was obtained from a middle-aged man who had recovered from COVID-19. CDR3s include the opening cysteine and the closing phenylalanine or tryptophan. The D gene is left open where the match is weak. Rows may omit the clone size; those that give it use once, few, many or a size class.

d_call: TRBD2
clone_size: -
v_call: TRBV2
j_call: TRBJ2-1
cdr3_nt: TGTGCCAGCATGAAATGGGGGGGCAATGAGCAGTTCTTC
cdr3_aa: CASMKWGGNEQFF

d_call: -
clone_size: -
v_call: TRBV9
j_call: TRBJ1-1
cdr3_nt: TGTGCCAGCAGCGTAGAAGGCCGGAGAGCCACTGAAGCTTTCTTT
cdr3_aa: CASSVEGRRATEAFF

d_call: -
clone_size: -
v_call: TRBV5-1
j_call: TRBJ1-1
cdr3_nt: TGCGCCAGCAGCCCTGGACACCTAATCAACACTGAAGCTTTCTTT
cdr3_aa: CASSPGHLINTEAFF

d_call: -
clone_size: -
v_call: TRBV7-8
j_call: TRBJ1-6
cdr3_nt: TGTGCCAGCAGCCCCCGGACAGACCCTTATAATTCACCCCTCCACTTT
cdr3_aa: CASSPRTDPYNSPLHF

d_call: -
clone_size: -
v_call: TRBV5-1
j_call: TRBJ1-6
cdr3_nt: TGCGCCAGCAGCTTGGGGGCCCACTTAGATTCACCCCTCCACTTT
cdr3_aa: CASSLGAHLDSPLHF

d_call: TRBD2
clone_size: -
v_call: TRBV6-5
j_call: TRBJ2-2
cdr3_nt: TGTGCCAGCAGCCGACTAGCTGACACCGGGGAGCTGTTTTTT
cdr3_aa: CASSRLADTGELFF

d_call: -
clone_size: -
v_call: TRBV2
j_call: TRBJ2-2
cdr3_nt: TGTGCCAGCAGTTCTCCAAACCGGGACTTCCTCCGGGACACCGGGGAGCTGTTTTTT
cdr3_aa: CASSSPNRDFLRDTGELFF

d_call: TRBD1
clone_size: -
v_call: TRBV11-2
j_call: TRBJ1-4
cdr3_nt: TGTGCCAGCAGCTTAAACACAGGGGTTGTAAGGGAAAAACTGTTTTTT
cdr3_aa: CASSLNTGVVREKLFF

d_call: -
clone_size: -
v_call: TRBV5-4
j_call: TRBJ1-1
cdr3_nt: TGTGCCAGCAGCTTGGATCAGGAGGGCACTGAAGCTTTCTTT
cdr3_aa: CASSLDQEGTEAFF

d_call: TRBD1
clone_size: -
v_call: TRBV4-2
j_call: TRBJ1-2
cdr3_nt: TGTGCCAGCAGCCAAGACAGGGGGACCTTCTATGGCTACACCTTC
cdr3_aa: CASSQDRGTFYGYTF

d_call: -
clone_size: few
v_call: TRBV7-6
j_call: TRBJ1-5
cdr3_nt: TGTGCCAGCAGCCCGGCAGGGCACGTACAGAATAGCAATCAGCCCCAGCATTTT
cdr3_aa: CASSPAGHVQNSNQPQHF

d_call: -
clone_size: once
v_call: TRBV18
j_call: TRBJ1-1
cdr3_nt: TGTGCCAGCTCACCCGACTTTAACACTGAAGCTTTCTTT
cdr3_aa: CASSPDFNTEAFF

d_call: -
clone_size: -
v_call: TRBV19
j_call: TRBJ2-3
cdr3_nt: TGTGCCAGTAGTCCAAACTCCCCTCGAGATACGCAGTATTTT
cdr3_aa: CASSPNSPRDTQYF

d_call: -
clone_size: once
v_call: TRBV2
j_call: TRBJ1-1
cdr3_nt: TGTGCCAGCAGTGGGCAGTTGAACACTGAAGCTTTCTTT
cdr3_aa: CASSGQLNTEAFF

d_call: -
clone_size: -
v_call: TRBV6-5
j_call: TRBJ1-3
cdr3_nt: TGTGCCAGCAGTTTACAGGATGGAAACACCATATATTTT
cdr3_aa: CASSLQDGNTIYF

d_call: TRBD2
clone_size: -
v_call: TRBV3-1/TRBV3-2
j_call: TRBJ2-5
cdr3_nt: TGTGCCAGCAGCCAAGAAAGTATACTAGCGGGTGAAGAGACCCAGTACTTC
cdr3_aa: CASSQESILAGEETQYF

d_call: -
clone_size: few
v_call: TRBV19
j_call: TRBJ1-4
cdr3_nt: TGTGCCAGTAGTATGTCGGTTTCTGAAAAACTGTTTTTT
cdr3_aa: CASSMSVSEKLFF

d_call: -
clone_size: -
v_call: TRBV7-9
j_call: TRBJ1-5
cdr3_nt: TGTGCCAGCAGCTTGGAGGGATGGGGGAATCAGCCCCAGCATTTT
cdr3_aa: CASSLEGWGNQPQHF

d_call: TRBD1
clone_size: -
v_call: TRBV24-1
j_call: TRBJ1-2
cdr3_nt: TGTGCCACCAGTGACCCTACAGGGGATGTCTATGGCTACACCTTC
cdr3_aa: CATSDPTGDVYGYTF

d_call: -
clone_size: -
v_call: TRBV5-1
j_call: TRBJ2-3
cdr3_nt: TGCGCCAGCAACCAAGCACCCCGGGACTTCATCACAGATACGCAGTATTTT
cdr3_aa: CASNQAPRDFITDTQYF

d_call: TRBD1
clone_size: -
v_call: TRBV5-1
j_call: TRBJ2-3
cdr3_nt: TGCGCCAGCAGTCCACAGGGGGGAAGCACAGATACGCAGTATTTT
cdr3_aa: CASSPQGGSTDTQYF

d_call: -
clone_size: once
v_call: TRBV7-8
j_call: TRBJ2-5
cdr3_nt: TGTGCCAGCAGCTTAAATGATCGGTTCCAAGAGACCCAGTACTTC
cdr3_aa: CASSLNDRFQETQYF

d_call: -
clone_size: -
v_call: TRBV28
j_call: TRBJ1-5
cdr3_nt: TGTGCCAGCACCTTGGGAGGGCAGAGTCAGCCCCAGCATTTT
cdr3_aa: CASTLGGQSQPQHF

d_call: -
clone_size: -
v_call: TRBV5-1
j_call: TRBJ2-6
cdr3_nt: TGCGCCAGCAGCTTGGCGAACTCCGGGGCCAACGTCCTGACTTTC
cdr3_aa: CASSLANSGANVLTF

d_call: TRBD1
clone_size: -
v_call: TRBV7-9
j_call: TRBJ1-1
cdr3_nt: TGTGCCAGCAGCCCCCCCTGGGACAGGGGCTTCTTCGCTGAAGCTTTCTTT
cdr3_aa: CASSPPWDRGFFAEAFF

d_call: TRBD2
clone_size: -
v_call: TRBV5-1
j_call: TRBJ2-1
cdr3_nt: TGCGCCAGCAGCAACCCGGGACTAGAGATGCGACCCAGCTCCTACAATGAGCAGTTCTTC
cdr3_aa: CASSNPGLEMRPSSYNEQFF

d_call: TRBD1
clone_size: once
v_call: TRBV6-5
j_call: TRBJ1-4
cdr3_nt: TGTGCCAGCAGTTACGGGACAGGGGAAAATGAAAAACTGTTTTTT
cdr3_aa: CASSYGTGENEKLFF

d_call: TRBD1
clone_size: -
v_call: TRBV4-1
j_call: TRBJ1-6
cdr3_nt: TGCGCCAGCAGCCAAGCGAGGGGGCTCGGGAATTCACCCCTCCACTTT
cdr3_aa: CASSQARGLGNSPLHF

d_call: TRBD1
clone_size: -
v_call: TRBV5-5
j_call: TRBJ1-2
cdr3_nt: TGTGCCAGCAGCTCGGACAGGATGAACTATGGCTACACCTTC
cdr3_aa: CASSSDRMNYGYTF

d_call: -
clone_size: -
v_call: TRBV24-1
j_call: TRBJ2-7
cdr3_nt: TGTGCCACCAGTGATTCAACGTCCGGGGGCTACGAGCAGTACTTC
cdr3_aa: CATSDSTSGGYEQYF

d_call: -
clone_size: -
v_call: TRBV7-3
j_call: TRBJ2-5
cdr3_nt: TGTGCCAGCAGCTTAGATGAGCGGGAGACCCAGTACTTC
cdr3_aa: CASSLDERETQYF

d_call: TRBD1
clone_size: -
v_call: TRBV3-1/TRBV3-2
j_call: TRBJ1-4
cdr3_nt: TGTGCCAGCAGGGCCGGGACAGGGGATCGGTGGGAAAAACTGTTTTTT
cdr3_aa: CASRAGTGDRWEKLFF

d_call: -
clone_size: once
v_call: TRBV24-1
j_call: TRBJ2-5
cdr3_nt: TGTGCCACCAGCGCAGGGGATCCGTGGGAGACCCAGTACTTC
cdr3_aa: CATSAGDPWETQYF

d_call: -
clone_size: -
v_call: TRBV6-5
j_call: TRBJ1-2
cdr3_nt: TGTGCCAGCAGGACCTCCGGGACTTCGTTTGGCTACACCTTC
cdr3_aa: CASRTSGTSFGYTF

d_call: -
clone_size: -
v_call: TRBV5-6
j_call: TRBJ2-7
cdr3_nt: TGTGCCAGCAGCTTGGAAAAAAGGCGGACACATCCCCAAGGAGACGAGCAGTACTTC
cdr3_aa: CASSLEKRRTHPQGDEQYF

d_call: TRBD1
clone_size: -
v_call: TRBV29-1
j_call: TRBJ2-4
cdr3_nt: TGCAGCGTTGCTTCTCGGACAGGGTCGGAGGGGGCCAAAAACATTCAGTACTTC
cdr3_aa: CSVASRTGSEGAKNIQYF

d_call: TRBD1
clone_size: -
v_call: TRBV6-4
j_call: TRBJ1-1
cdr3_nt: TGTGCCAGCAGTGACTACAGGGGGCAAGCTTTCTTT
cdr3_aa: CASSDYRGQAFF

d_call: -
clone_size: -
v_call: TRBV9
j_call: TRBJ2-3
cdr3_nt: TGTGCCAGCAGCGTTAGAAGATCTTCAGATACGCAGTATTTT
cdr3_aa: CASSVRRSSDTQYF

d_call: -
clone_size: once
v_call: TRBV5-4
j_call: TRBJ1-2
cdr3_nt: TGTGCCAGCAGCATTCTCTTTGCGGGGACTCGACCCTATGGCTACACCTTC
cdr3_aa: CASSILFAGTRPYGYTF

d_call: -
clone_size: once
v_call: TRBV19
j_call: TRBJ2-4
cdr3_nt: TGTGCCAGTAGTATGGGATTGAGGGTCAAAAACATTCAGTACTTC
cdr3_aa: CASSMGLRVKNIQYF

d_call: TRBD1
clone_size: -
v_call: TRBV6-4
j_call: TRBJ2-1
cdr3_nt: TGTGCCAGCAGTGCCGACAGGGTTCGCGGTGAGCAGTTCTTC
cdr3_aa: CASSADRVRGEQFF

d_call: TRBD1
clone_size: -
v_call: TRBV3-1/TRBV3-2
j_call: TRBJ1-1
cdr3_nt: TGTGCCAGCAGCCGTCTGACAGGGGGCACTGAAGCTTTCTTT
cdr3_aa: CASSRLTGGTEAFF

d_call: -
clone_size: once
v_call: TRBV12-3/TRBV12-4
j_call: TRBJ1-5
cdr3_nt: TGTGCCAGCAGTTTACGGGTGAATACGCCCCAGCATTTT
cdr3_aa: CASSLRVNTPQHF

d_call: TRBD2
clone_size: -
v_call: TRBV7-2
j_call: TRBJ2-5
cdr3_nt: TGTGCCAGCAGCTCTGAACTAGCGGGGGGACGACAAGAGACCCAGTACTTC
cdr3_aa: CASSSELAGGRQETQYF